Listed below are T cell receptor beta chains from one sample, sequenced in a study of blood T cell repertoires in COVID-19. Clones were sequenced by immunoSEQ multiplex PCR, and TCRdb holds only the in-frame ones, with some missing. The repertoire includes about 220,000 clones, more than 65% of them detected once, and about 9% sits in the top ten. The sequenced material came from peripheral blood. All receptors come from a man aged 50 to 60 with active or convalescent COVID-19. CDR3s include the opening cysteine and the closing phenylalanine or tryptophan. D genes are given only for firm matches. The size field is filled for only some rows; it gives once, few, many or a size class.

TRBD2 | . | TRBJ2-5 | TRBV2 | CASSGGGGETQYF | TGTGCCAGCAGTGGCGGGGGAGGAGAGACCCAGTACTTC
TRBD1 | . | TRBJ1-5 | TRBV19 | CASSRTGGNQPQHF | TGTGCCAGTAGTAGGACAGGGGGCAATCAGCCCCAGCATTTT
. | . | TRBJ2-6 | TRBV19 | CASSETSSGANVLTF | TGTGCCAGTAGCGAGACTTCCTCAGGGGCCAACGTCCTGACTTTC
TRBD2 | once | TRBJ2-5 | TRBV7-2 | CASSLGVVGGGAGETQYF | TGTGCCAGCAGCTTAGGGGTCGTTGGCGGGGGGGCCGGAGAGACCCAGTACTTC
. | . | TRBJ2-6 | TRBV5-5 | CASSNRVSGANVLTF | TGTGCCAGCAGCAACAGGGTCTCTGGGGCCAACGTCCTGACTTTC
TRBD2 | . | TRBJ2-1 | TRBV5-1 | CASSLEAGGEQFF | TGCGCCAGCAGCTTGGAGGCGGGAGGTGAGCAGTTCTTC
. | . | TRBJ2-1 | TRBV21-1 | CASSKGTGRGEQFF | TGTGCCAGCAGCAAAGGGACGGGGAGGGGGGAGCAGTTCTTC
. | . | TRBJ1-1 | TRBV27 | CASSLYLGGGFGEAFF | TGTGCCAGCAGTTTATATCTGGGGGGGGGCTTCGGTGAAGCTTTCTTT
TRBD2 | . | TRBJ2-3 | TRBV7-2 | CASSLAGGSTDTQYF | TGTGCCAGCAGCCTAGCGGGAGGCAGCACAGATACGCAGTATTTT
TRBD1 | few | TRBJ2-2 | TRBV4-3 | CASSRGTGNTGELFF | TGCGCCAGCAGCCGGGGGACAGGGAACACCGGGGAGCTGTTTTTT
. | . | TRBJ2-3 | TRBV7-3 | CASSLGLSADTQYF | TGTGCCAGCAGCTTAGGACTATCGGCAGATACGCAGTATTTT
. | . | TRBJ1-2 | TRBV18 | CASSPNGGVRDYGYTF | TGTGCCAGCTCGCCTAACGGAGGGGTAAGGGACTATGGCTACACCTTC
. | . | TRBJ1-3 | TRBV5-4 | CASSLSGGSGNTIYF | TGTGCCAGCAGCTTGAGTGGAGGCAGTGGAAACACCATATATTTT
. | . | TRBJ1-1 | TRBV28 | CASSFPNLGAFF | TGTGCCAGCAGTTTCCCCAACCTCGGAGCTTTCTTT
. | . | TRBJ1-3 | TRBV27 | CASSLSGSSGNTIYF | TGTGCCAGCAGTTTAAGCGGGAGCTCTGGAAACACCATATATTTT
. | . | TRBJ2-5 | TRBV5-1 | CASSLEGQETQYF | TGCGCCAGCAGCTTGGAGGGGCAAGAGACCCAGTACTTC
TRBD2 | . | TRBJ2-3 | TRBV9 | CASTSSGGATDTQYF | TGTGCCAGCACCAGTAGCGGGGGGGCGACAGATACGCAGTATTTT
. | . | TRBJ1-6 | TRBV7-2 | CASSLGAGENSPLHF | TGTGCCAGCAGCTTAGGGGCAGGGGAGAATTCACCCCTCCACTTT
TRBD2 | few | TRBJ2-1 | TRBV4-1 | CASSGLAGTYNEQFF | TGCGCCAGCAGCGGACTAGCGGGAACCTACAATGAGCAGTTCTTC
TRBD1 | once | TRBJ1-3 | TRBV5-1 | CASSRDRASGNTIYF | TGCGCCAGCAGCCGGGACAGGGCCTCTGGAAACACCATATATTTT
. | . | TRBJ2-3 | TRBV2 | CASCRAQQGDTQYF | TGTGCCAGCTGTCGGGCTCAGCAGGGAGATACGCAGTATTTT
. | once | TRBJ2-5 | TRBV7-2 | CASSQGDQTVRETQYF | TGTGCCAGCAGCCAAGGGGATCAGACGGTGAGAGAGACCCAGTACTTC
. | . | TRBJ2-3 | TRBV7-7 | CASSPRIGAGIRTDTQYF | TGTGCCAGCAGCCCGAGGATAGGGGCAGGGATTAGGACAGATACGCAGTATTTT
. | . | TRBJ2-7 | TRBV11-3 | CASSLGTGSSYEQYF | TGTGCCAGCAGCTTAGGAACAGGGTCCTCCTACGAGCAGTACTTC
TRBD2 | . | TRBJ2-5 | TRBV5-1 | CASSLAGGQETQYF | TGCGCCAGCAGCTTGGCCGGGGGGCAAGAGACCCAGTACTTC
. | . | TRBJ2-3 | TRBV2 | CASSGDWRNTDTQYF | TGTGCCAGCAGTGGGGACTGGCGGAACACAGATACGCAGTATTTT
TRBD2 | . | TRBJ2-5 | TRBV6-2/TRBV6-3 | CASSRTSGGAGETQYF | TGTGCCAGCAGTAGGACTAGCGGGGGGGCTGGGGAGACCCAGTACTTC
TRBD2 | . | TRBJ2-7 | TRBV4-3 | CASSQFGLAGGPYEQYF | TGCGCCAGCAGCCAATTCGGACTAGCGGGAGGTCCCTACGAGCAGTACTTC
TRBD2 | . | TRBJ2-3 | TRBV10-3 | CAISSGLAGTDTQYF | TGTGCCATCAGTTCAGGACTAGCGGGCACAGATACGCAGTATTTT
. | . | TRBJ1-1 | TRBV4-3 | CASSQGGGLDEAFF | TGCGCCAGCAGCCAAGGGGGGGGCCTAGATGAAGCTTTCTTT
. | . | TRBJ1-1 | TRBV3-1/TRBV3-2 | CATRPPGRVNTEAFF | TGTGCCACACGCCCCCCCGGCAGGGTAAACACTGAAGCTTTCTTT
TRBD1 | . | TRBJ2-7 | TRBV29-1 | CSVPGQASGEQYF | TGCAGCGTCCCGGGACAGGCCTCGGGAGAGCAGTACTTC